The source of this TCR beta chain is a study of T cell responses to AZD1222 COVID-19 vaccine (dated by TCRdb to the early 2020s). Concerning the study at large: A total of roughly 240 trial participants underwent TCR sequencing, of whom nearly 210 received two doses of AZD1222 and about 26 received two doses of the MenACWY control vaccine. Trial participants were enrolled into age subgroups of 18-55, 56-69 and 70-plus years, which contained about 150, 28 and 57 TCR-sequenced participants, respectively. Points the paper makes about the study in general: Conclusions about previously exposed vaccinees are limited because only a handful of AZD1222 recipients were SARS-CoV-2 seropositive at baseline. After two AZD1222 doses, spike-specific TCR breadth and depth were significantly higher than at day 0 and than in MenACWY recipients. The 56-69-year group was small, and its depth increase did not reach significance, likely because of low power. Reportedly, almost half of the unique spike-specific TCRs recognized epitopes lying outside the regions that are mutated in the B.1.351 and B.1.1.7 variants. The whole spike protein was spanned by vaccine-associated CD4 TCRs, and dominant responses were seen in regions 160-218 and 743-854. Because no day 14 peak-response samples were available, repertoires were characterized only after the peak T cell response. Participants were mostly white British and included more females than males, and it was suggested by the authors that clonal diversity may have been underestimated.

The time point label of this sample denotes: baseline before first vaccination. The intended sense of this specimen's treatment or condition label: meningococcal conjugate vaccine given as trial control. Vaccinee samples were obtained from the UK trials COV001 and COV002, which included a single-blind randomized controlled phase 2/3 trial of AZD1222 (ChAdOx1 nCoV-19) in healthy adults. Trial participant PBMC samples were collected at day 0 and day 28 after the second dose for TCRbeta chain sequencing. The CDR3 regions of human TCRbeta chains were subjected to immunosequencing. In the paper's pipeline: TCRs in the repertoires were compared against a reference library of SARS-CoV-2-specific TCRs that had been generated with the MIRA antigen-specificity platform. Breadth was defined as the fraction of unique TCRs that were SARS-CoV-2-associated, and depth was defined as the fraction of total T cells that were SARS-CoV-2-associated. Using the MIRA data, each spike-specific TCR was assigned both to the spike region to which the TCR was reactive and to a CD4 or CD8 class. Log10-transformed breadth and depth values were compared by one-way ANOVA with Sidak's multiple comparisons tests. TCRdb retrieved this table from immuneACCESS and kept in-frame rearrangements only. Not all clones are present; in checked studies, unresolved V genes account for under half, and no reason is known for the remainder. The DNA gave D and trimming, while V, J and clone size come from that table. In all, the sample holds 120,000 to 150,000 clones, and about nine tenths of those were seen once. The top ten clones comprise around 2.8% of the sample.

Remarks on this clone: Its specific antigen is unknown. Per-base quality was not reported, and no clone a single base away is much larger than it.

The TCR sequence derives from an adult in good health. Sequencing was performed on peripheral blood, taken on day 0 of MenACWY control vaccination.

In nucleotide form, the sequence is TGTGCCAGCAGTGAAGGCCCAGGGGACCATGGCTACACCTTC. It translates as CASSEGPGDHGYTF. The chain is made from TRBV6-1 and TRBJ1-2, with TRBD1 tentatively as D gene (6 bases match). Taken from the germline V gene, the CDR1 and CDR2 loops are MNHNS and SASEGT. The germline ends are 12 bases apart after V is trimmed by 1 base and J by 6 bases. Including the terminal cysteine and phenylalanine, the CDR3 comprises 14 residues. The retained sequence is limited to the CDR3, 42 bases, with the frame set at the first base.